This passage covers 32 T cell receptor beta chains from one sample sequenced in a study of OX40 agonist ivuxolimab in advanced cancers. Libraries were constructed by the immunoSEQ multiplex PCR assay. TCRdb took over this immuneACCESS table, retaining in-frame rearrangements with V and J assigned. Such tables are incomplete; in checked studies, under half of the missing clones stem from an unresolved V gene, and the remainder is unexplained. This sample holds just under 65,000 clones; about 89% were observed only once. 5.2% of the sample is taken by the ten largest. The sequencing used CD4+ or CD8+ T cells sorted from blood, collected in a trial of the OX40 agonist ivuxolimab. The receptor set was obtained from an adult with an advanced solid tumor such as melanoma, head and neck, liver or kidney cancer.

This rearrangement joins TRBV6-6 to TRBJ2-7, with a weak D call TRBD1 (6 bases). Germline loops: CDR1 MNHNY, CDR2 SVGAGI (reference sequence). Trimming stripped 7 bases from V and 0 bases from J, with 13 bases between. This CDR3 contains 14 residues. CDR3 bases: TGTGCCAGCATTTCCGGGACATCCTCCTACGAGCAGTACTTC. This translates into CASISGTSSYEQYF.

The CDR3 loop reads CASTKFPQGVGEAFF. DNA of the CDR3: TGTGCCAGTACCAAATTTCCCCAGGGGGTCGGTGAAGCTTTCTTT. The V and J genes are TRBV19 and TRBJ1-1; 7 bases are shared with TRBD1. The V gene's germline CDR1 is LNHDA and CDR2 SQIVND (reference sequence). The CDR3 loop spans 15 amino acids. J lost 7 bases, V lost 7 bases, and 15 bases had no gene match.

The chain couples TRBV27 to TRBJ1-6, with TRBD1 matching 8 bases. The V segment lost 3 bases and the J segment 6 bases; nucleotides outside the gene matches: 7. This CDR3 comprises 16 residues. Looked up from germline, CDR1 is MNHEY and CDR2 is SMNVEV (reference sequence). CDR3 bases: TGTGCCAGCAGTTTTGAGAGGGGGACAGGTAATTCACCCCTCCACTTT. Its translation: CASSFERGTGNSPLHF.

CDR3 sequence reads: CASSYQGVNEQFF. In nucleotides, the CDR3 is TGTGCCAGCAGTTACCAGGGGGTCAATGAGCAGTTCTTC. The chain is built from TRBV6-6 and TRBJ2-1, with 7 positions matching TRBD1. Germline V gene data show CDR1 as MNHNY and CDR2 as SVGAGI (reference sequence). CDR3 length equals 13 residues. With 2 bases clipped from V and 6 bases from J, the junction kept 1 base outside the gene matches.

This chain uses TRBV5-1 with TRBJ1-3; D is unresolved. The ends were cut back, 1 base at V and 0 bases at J, with 14 bases in the middle. Per the germline V gene, CDR1 is SGHRS and CDR2 is YFSETQ. CDR3 length: 17 residues. The CDR3 reads CASSLMGLGSSGNTIYF. In DNA form, the CDR3 reads TGCGCCAGCAGCTTGATGGGTTTGGGGAGCTCTGGAAACACCATATATTTT.

The chain uses TRBV2 and TRBJ1-6, with TRBD1 identical over 7 bases. This CDR3 has 13 amino acids. The germline gives CDR1 SNHLY, CDR2 FYNNEI. Trimming took 4 bases from V and 10 from J; bases not matched to a gene: 4. The CDR3 DNA sequence: TGTGCCAGCAGTGTCGACAGGGACTCACCCCTCCACTTT. It codes for CASSVDRDSPLHF. Using reference TRBV2 and TRBJ1-6 for the parts outside the CDR3, the full variable domain is EPEVTQTPSHQVTQMGQEVILRCVPISNHLYFYWYRQILGQKVEFLVSFYNNEISEKSEIFDDQFSVERPDGSNFTLKIRSTKLEDSAMYFCASSVDRDSPLHFGNGTRLTVT.

J is TRBJ2-3 and V is TRBV6-6, with 10 bases fitting TRBD2. The CDR3 has 14 amino acids. With V trimmed by 6 bases and J by 0 bases, 0 bases remained unmatched. Germline assignment: CDR1 MNHNY and CDR2 SVGAGI (reference sequence). The CDR3: CASRTSGSTDTQYF. The CDR3 nucleotides are TGTGCCAGCAGGACTAGCGGGAGCACAGATACGCAGTATTTT.

In this sample, this clone turned up once. The chain couples TRBV29-1 to TRBJ2-5, with unresolved D. Germline lookup yields CDR1 SQVTM and CDR2 ANQGSEA. V lost 4 bases, J lost 5 bases, and 5 bases lay in between. The length of the CDR3 is 10 residues. CDR3 in DNA: TGCAGCGTTGGCTGGGAGACCCAGTACTTC. It is translated as CSVGWETQYF.

A word on this clone: Other DNA sequences in the same sample also yield this CDR3. The rearrangement uses TRBV27 and TRBJ2-3; D may be TRBD1 (5 bases). The V end was cut by 3 bases, the J end by 2 bases, with 9 bases between. The CDR3 has 14 amino acids. The germline V gene encodes CDR1 MNHEY and CDR2 SMNVEV (reference sequence). Here the CDR3 DNA reads TGTGCCAGCAGTTTCGGACAAGCCACAGATACGCAGTATTTT. Translated: CASSFGQATDTQYF.

On this clone itself: Other DNA sequences in the same sample also yield this CDR3. The chain recombines TRBV5-4 with TRBJ1-2, with D possibly matching TRBD1 (5 bases). Germline V gene data show CDR1 as SGHNT and CDR2 as YYREEE (reference sequence). V was clipped by 0 bases and J by 6 bases, with 6 bases between them. The CDR3 extends over 12 amino acids. CDR3 sequence: CASSLEGDGYTF. CDR3 nucleotide sequence: TGTGCCAGCAGCTTGGAAGGGGATGGCTACACCTTC.

This clone was recorded once. The CDR3 here is CASSEGTRDTGELFF. CDR3 nucleotide sequence: TGCGCCAGCAGCGAAGGGACGAGAGACACCGGGGAGCTGTTTTTT. The V call is TRBV4-1, the J call TRBJ2-2; D tentatively reads TRBD1 or TRBD2 (5 bases each). The CDR3 runs to 15 residues. V lost 5 bases to trimming and J lost 3 bases, with 13 bases between them. CDR1 and CDR2 (germline): MGHRA, YSYEKL.

The chain links TRBV28 to TRBJ2-7, with D perhaps matching TRBD1 (6 bases). V was trimmed by 6 bases and J by 6 bases, leaving 12 bases between them. The CDR3 runs to 12 residues. Per germline, CDR1 MDHEN and CDR2 SYDVKM. The CDR3 loop reads CASRTQGGEQYF. The CDR3 DNA reads TGTGCCAGCAGAACACAGGGTGGCGAGCAGTACTTC.

The rearrangement links TRBV21-1 to TRBJ1-5. TRBV21-1 is termed a pseudogene. The CDR3 sequence is 16 residues long. The CDR3 loop is CASSTAGQYSNQPQHF. CDR3 in DNA: TGTGCCAGCAGCACGGCGGGACAATATAGCAATCAGCCCCAGCATTTT.

J is TRBJ1-2 and V is TRBV7-9, with D possibly matching TRBD1 (6 bases). Per germline, CDR1 SEHNR and CDR2 FQNEAQ (reference sequence). Trimming removed 5 bases at V and 4 bases at J, with 17 bases between. This CDR3 contains 15 residues. This CDR3 is CASSPLGQGIYGYTF. CDR3 nucleotides: TGTGCCAGCAGCCCCTTGGGCCAGGGGATCTATGGCTACACCTTC.

The chain combines TRBV5-1 with TRBJ2-3, with 10 bases lining up with TRBD2. CDR1 and CDR2 (germline): SGHRS, YFSETQ. This CDR3 is built from 15 residues. J was trimmed by 4 bases and V by 0 bases; bases with no gene match: 2. CDR3 DNA: TGCGCCAGCAGCTTGGCGCTAGCGGGAGCAGATACGCAGTATTTT. As protein: CASSLALAGADTQYF.

The CDR3 sequence is CAISDGVGVRETQYF. The CDR3 coding sequence is TGTGCCATCAGTGATGGGGTGGGGGTAAGAGAGACCCAGTACTTC. The chain couples TRBV10-3 to TRBJ2-5; D is possibly TRBD1 or TRBD2 (5 bases each). V gave up 3 bases and J gave up 4 bases, with 15 bases separating them. Looked up from germline, CDR1 is ENHRY and CDR2 is SYGVKD. The CDR3 is made up of 15 amino acids.

This sequence joins TRBV6-5 and TRBJ2-7; D might be TRBD1 (5 bases). V lost 0 bases and J lost 0, with 12 bases in between. The germline V gene has CDR1 MNHEY and CDR2 SVGAGI. This CDR3 comprises 16 residues. CDR3 amino acids: CASSYSFRALSYEQYF. The CDR3 nucleotides read TGTGCCAGCAGTTACTCTTTCAGGGCCCTCTCCTACGAGCAGTACTTC.

The rearrangement joins TRBV10-2 to TRBJ2-1; 9 nucleotides align to TRBD2. The CDR3 sequence is 16 residues long. V was clipped by 11 bases and J by 8 bases; unmatched bases: 19. Germline V lookup: CDR1 WSHSY, CDR2 SAAADI. The CDR3 nucleotides are TGCGCCCCTACGTGGGGACGGGAGCGGGAGGTTGATGAGCAGTTCTTC. Encoded protein: CAPTWGREREVDEQFF.

This chain connects TRBV21-1 to TRBJ2-2; no check of the table's D call, TRBD1, against the DNA was made. TRBV21-1 is labeled a pseudogene. CDR3 length: 22 residues. CDR3 loop: CASSKEGPRDRGFKANTGELFF. The CDR3 bases are TGTGCCAGCAGCAAAGAGGGACCCCGGGACAGGGGATTTAAAGCGAACACCGGGGAGCTGTTTTTT.

This clone has only one observation. The chain combines TRBV6-1 with TRBJ2-7, with 7 bases aligning to TRBD1. The CDR3 spans 15 residues. CDR1 and CDR2 (germline): MNHNS, SASEGT. The ends lost 5 bases at V and 3 bases at J; junction bases unmatched: 10. The CDR3 DNA sequence: TGTGCCAGCAGTCTACCCATTTCAGGGGGCTACGAGCAGTACTTC. The encoded protein is CASSLPISGGYEQYF.

This sequence joins TRBV9 and TRBJ2-7; D not certain. Per the germline V gene, CDR1 is SGDLS and CDR2 is YYNGEE. This CDR3 is 14 amino acids long. The ends were cut back, 10 bases at V and 2 bases at J, with 19 bases in the middle. CDR3 region: CAYSYEDTAYEQYF. The CDR3 nucleotides read TGTGCCTACAGCTACGAAGACACAGCCTACGAGCAGTACTTC.

The chain couples TRBV5-4 to TRBJ2-3; D gene unclear. There are 14 residues in the CDR3. V lost 4 bases to trimming and J lost 3 bases, with 12 bases between them. Germline lookup yields CDR1 SGHNT and CDR2 YYREEE (reference sequence). The CDR3 region is CASSVGSRTDTQYF. CDR3 coding DNA: TGTGCCAGCAGCGTAGGGTCGAGAACAGATACGCAGTATTTT.

This chain links TRBV10-3 with TRBJ1-5; perhaps TRBD1 as D (6 bases). Per germline, CDR1 ENHRY and CDR2 SYGVKD. The V end was cut by 10 bases, the J end by 5 bases, with 15 bases between. This CDR3 is 13 amino acids long. CDR3 coding DNA: TGTGCCAGCCACCGGGACACTGATCAGCCCCAGCATTTT. Amino acid sequence: CASHRDTDQPQHF.

This clone has just one count. V and J are TRBV2 and TRBJ2-3, with D perhaps matching TRBD2 (6 bases). The CDR3 consists of 15 residues. V was cut by 4 bases and J by 1 base, with 12 bases left in between. CDR1 and CDR2 from the germline V gene are SNHLY and FYNNEI. This CDR3 is CASSVMGGRTDTQYF. The CDR3 DNA sequence: TGTGCCAGCAGTGTTATGGGAGGCCGCACAGATACGCAGTATTTT.

The chain combines TRBV5-6 with TRBJ2-5, with 10 bases identical to TRBD1. The CDR3 totals 15 residues. Germline V gene lookup returns CDR1 SGHDT and CDR2 YYEEEE. V shed 4 bases, J shed 3 bases, and the junction held 6 bases outside the gene matches. The CDR3 protein is CASSGKGQGEETQYF. Written as DNA, the CDR3 is TGTGCCAGCAGCGGAAAAGGACAGGGGGAAGAGACCCAGTACTTC.

The chain uses TRBV7-2 and TRBJ2-7; no definite D call. The CDR3 has 12 residues. In germline, CDR1 is SGHTA, CDR2 FQGNSA. The V end lost 5 bases, the J end lost 6 bases, and 11 bases lay between the germline ends. The CDR3 region is CASSPRRAEQYF. CDR3 DNA sequence: TGTGCCAGCAGCCCCCGCCGCGCCGAGCAGTACTTC.

Concerning this clone: Different DNA sequences within this sample yield the same CDR3. This rearrangement joins TRBV20-1 to TRBJ1-2, with D hard to call. Germline values: CDR1 DFQATT, CDR2 SNEGSKA (reference sequence). V lost 6 bases and J 9 bases, leaving 14 bases between the germline ends. CDR3 size: 11 residues. CDR3 amino acids: CSAPSGARYTF. The CDR3 bases are TGCAGTGCCCCCAGCGGAGCACGCTACACCTTC.

The genes are TRBV29-1 and TRBJ1-5; 7 bases are a match to TRBD1. The CDR3 is made up of 15 amino acids. J lost 0 bases, V lost 6 bases, and 8 bases had no gene match. Germline V CDR1 and CDR2: SQVTM, ANQGSEA. CDR3 in amino acids: CSVVPTGDSNQPQHF. CDR3 in DNA: TGCAGCGTGGTCCCTACAGGGGATAGCAATCAGCCCCAGCATTTT.

As to this clone: A junction end diverges from the germline sequence, so it may reflect a read error. V usage is TRBV7-7 and J usage is TRBJ2-7; 11 bases agree with TRBD1. This CDR3 is built from 15 residues. Germline CDR1 and CDR2: SSHAT and FNYEAQ (reference sequence). In nucleotides, the CDR3 is TGTGCTAGCAGCTCCGGGACAGGGGGAAACTACGAGCAGTACTTC. It is translated as CASSSGTGGNYEQYF.

The chain has TRBV5-4 and TRBJ2-5, with D perhaps matching TRBD1 (6 bases). Trimming pared 1 base from V and 5 bases from J, leaving 15 bases between. Germline CDR1 is SGHNT and CDR2 is YYREEE (reference sequence). This CDR3 contains 15 residues. This CDR3 reads CASSLWAGVLETQYF. Written as DNA, the CDR3 is TGTGCCAGCAGCTTGTGGGCAGGGGTTTTGGAGACCCAGTACTTC.

This sequence joins TRBV7-6 and TRBJ2-7, with unresolved D. Germline assignment: CDR1 SGHVS and CDR2 FNYEAQ. This CDR3 comprises 14 residues. V was pared by 1 base and J by 1 base, with 8 bases between. The CDR3 bases are TGTGCCAGCAGCTTAGTTCCGGGTTCCTACGAGCAGTACTTC. It specifies CASSLVPGSYEQYF.

V usage is TRBV19 and J usage is TRBJ1-1, with D possibly matching TRBD1 (6 bases). Between the trimmed V and J ends, which lost 5 bases and 4 bases, there was a span of 17 bases. CDR1 and CDR2 from the germline V gene are LNHDA and SQIVND (reference sequence). The CDR3 totals 15 residues. CDR3 region: CASSLQGGRGTEAFF. Written as DNA, the CDR3 is TGTGCCAGTAGTCTACAGGGTGGGCGCGGCACTGAAGCTTTCTTT.